This TCR beta chain was captured by sequencing in a study of post-analysis software for immune sequencing data. Across the whole study: Clinical courses comprised relapsing-remitting, secondary progressive and progressive-relapsing multiple sclerosis. Study-level points and caveats: There were roughly five TRBV segments more frequent in patients than controls, and TRBV5-6, TRBV5-1 and TRBV20-1 were among them.

The authors incorporated unique molecular identifiers into the TCR beta cDNA libraries. TCRdb recomputed calls from the PCR reads with MiXCR, one row per CDR3 protein. Of some 450,000 distinct CDR3 sequences listed, roughly 46% are singletons. CDR3 size: 15 residues. Trimming at V came to 1 base and at J to 7 bases, leaving 5 bases not matched to a gene. In germline, CDR1 is ENHRY, CDR2 SYGVKD. This clonotype occurred a few times. What it binds is not known. The rearrangement links TRBV10-3 to TRBJ2-7; 12 nucleotides align to TRBD1. Source material: blood. This clonotype was sampled from a girl aged 5 to 17 with multiple sclerosis. The CDR3 spells CAISEYGTGGNEQYF. The CDR3 nucleotides are TGTGCCATCAGTGAGTATGGGACAGGGGGCAATGAGCAGTACTTC.